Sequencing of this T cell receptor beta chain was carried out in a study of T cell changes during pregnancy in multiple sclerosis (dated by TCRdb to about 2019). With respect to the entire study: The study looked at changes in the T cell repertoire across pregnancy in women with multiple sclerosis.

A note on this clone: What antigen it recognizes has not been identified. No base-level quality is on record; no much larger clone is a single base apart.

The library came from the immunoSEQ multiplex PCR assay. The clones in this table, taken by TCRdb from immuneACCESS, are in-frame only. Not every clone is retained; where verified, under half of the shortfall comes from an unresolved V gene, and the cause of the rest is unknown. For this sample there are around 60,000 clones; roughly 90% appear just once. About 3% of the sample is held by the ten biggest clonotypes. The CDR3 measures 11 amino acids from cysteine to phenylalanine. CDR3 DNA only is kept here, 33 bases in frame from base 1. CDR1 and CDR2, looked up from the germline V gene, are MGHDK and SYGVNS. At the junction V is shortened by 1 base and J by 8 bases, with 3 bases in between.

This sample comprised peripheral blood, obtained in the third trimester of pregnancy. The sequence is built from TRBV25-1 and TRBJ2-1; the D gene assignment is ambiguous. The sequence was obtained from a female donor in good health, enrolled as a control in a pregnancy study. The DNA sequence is TGTGCCAGCAGTGAATCCTATGAGCAGTTCTTC. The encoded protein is CASSESYEQFF.